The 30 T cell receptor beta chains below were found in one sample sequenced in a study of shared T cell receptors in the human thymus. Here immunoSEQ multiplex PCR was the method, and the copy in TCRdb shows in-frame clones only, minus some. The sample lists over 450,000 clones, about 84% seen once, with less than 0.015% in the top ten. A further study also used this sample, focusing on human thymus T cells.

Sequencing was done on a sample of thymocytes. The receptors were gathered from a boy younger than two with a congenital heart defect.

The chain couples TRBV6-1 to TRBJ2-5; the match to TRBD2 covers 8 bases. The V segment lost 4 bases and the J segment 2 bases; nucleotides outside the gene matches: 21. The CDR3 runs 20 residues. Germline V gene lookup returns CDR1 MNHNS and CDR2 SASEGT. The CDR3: CASSGSGGVGTNRTQETQYF. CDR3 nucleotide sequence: TGTGCCAGCAGTGGGTCCGGGGGGGTCGGGACAAATAGGACTCAAGAGACCCAGTACTTC.

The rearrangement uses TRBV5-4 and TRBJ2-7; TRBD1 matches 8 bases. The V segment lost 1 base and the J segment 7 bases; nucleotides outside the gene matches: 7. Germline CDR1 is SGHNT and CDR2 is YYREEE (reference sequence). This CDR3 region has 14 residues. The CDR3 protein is CASSLNQGAGEQYF. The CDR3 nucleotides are TGTGCCAGCAGCTTGAATCAGGGGGCGGGAGAGCAGTACTTC. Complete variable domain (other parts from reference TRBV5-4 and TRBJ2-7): ETGVTQSPTHLIKTRGQQVTLRCSSQSGHNTVSWYQQALGQGPQFIFQYYREEENGRGNFPPRFSGLQFPNYSSELNVNALELDDSALYLCASSLNQGAGEQYFGPGTRLTVT.

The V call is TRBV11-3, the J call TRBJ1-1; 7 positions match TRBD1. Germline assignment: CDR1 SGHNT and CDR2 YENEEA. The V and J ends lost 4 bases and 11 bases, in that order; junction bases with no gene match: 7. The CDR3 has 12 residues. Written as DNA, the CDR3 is TGTGCCAGCAGCTATCACAGGGGTTGCGCTTTCTTT. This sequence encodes CASSYHRGCAFF.

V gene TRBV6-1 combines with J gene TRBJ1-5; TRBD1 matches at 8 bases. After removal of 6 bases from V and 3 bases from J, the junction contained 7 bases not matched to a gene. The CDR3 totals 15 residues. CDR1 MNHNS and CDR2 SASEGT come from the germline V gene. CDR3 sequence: CASRGQDSHNQPQHF. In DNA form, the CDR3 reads TGTGCCAGCAGGGGACAGGACAGCCACAATCAGCCCCAGCATTTT.

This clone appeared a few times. CDR3: CAWSPTSWELFF. The CDR3 nucleotides read TGTGCCTGGAGTCCAACTTCTTGGGAGCTGTTTTTT. The rearrangement uses TRBV30 and TRBJ2-2; D unresolved. CDR1 and CDR2 (germline): GTSNPN, SVGIG (reference sequence). V was clipped by 2 bases and J by 9 bases, with 10 bases between them. This CDR3 spans 12 amino acids.

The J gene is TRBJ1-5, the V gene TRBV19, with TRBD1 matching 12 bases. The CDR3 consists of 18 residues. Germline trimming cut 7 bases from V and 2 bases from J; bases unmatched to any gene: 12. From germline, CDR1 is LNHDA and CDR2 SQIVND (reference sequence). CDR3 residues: CASKRPGQGATGNQPQHF. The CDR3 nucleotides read TGTGCCAGTAAGAGGCCGGGACAGGGGGCGACGGGCAATCAGCCCCAGCATTTT.

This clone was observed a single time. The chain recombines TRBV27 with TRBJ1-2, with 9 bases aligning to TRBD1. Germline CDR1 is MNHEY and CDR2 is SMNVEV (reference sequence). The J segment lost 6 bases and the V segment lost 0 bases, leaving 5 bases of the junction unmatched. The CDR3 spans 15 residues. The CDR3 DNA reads TGTGCCAGCAGTTTATCGGGACAGGGTAGTGATGGCTACACCTTC. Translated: CASSLSGQGSDGYTF.

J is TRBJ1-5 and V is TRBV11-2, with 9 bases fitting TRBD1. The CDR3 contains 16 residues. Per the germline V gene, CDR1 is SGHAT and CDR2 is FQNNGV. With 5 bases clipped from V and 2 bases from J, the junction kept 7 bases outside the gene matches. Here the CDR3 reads CASSERTGAGNQPQHF. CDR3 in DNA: TGTGCCAGCAGCGAACGGACAGGGGCGGGCAATCAGCCCCAGCATTTT.

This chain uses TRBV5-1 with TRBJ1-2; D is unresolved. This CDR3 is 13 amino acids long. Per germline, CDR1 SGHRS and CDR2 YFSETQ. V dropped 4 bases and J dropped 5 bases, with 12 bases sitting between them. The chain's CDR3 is CASSPTRGYGYTF. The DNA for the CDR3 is TGCGCCAGCAGCCCGACACGCGGGTATGGCTACACCTTC. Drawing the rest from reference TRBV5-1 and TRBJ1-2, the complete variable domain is KAGVTQTPRYLIKTRGQQVTLSCSPISGHRSVSWYQQTPGQGLQFLFEYFSETQRNKGNFPGRFSGRQFSNSRSEMNVSTLELGDSALYLCASSPTRGYGYTFGSGTRLTVV.

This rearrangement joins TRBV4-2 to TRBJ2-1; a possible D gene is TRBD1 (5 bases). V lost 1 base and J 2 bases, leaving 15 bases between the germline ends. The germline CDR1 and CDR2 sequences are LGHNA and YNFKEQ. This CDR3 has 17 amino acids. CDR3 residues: CASSQGRRAQAYNEQFF. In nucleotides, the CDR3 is TGTGCCAGCAGCCAAGGAAGGCGAGCACAGGCCTACAATGAGCAGTTCTTC.

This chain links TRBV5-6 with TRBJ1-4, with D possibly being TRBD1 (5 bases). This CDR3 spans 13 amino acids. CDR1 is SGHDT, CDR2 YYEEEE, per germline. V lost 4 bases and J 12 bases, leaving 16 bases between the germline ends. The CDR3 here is CASSARHGGELFF. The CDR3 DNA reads TGTGCCAGCAGCGCCCGACACGGGGGGGAACTGTTTTTT.

CDR3 in amino acids: CAISESNGFGYTF. In DNA, the CDR3 is TGTGCCATCAGTGAGTCGAACGGTTTCGGCTACACCTTC. J is TRBJ1-2 and V is TRBV10-3; D gene ambiguous. The ends were cut back, 0 bases at V and 8 bases at J, with 10 bases in the middle. CDR3 size: 13 residues. Germline V gene sequence: CDR1 ENHRY, CDR2 SYGVKD.

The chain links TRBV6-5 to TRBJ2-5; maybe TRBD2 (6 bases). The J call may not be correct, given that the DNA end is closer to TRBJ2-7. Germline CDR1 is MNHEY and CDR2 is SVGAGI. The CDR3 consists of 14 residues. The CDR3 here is CASSWGRFSYEQYF. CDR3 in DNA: TGTGCCAGCAGTTGGGGGAGGTTTTCCTACGAGCAGTACTTC.

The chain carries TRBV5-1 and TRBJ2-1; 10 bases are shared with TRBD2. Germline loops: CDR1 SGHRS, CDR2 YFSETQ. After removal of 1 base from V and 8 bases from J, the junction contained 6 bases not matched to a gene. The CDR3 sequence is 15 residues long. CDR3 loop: CASSLHSGRGHEQFF. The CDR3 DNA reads TGCGCCAGCAGCTTGCACAGCGGGAGGGGACATGAGCAGTTCTTC.

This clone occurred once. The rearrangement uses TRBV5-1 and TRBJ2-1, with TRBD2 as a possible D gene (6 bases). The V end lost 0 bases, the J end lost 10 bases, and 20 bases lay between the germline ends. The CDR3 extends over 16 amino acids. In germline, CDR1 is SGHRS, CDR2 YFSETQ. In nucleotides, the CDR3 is TGCGCCAGCAGCTTGGTAGGTAGCGCCCCGGCGGGGGAGCAGTTCTTC. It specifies CASSLVGSAPAGEQFF.

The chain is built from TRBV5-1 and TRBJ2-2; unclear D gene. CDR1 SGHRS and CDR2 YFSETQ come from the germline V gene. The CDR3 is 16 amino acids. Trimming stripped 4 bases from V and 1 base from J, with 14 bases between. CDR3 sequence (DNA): TGCGCCAGCAGCCCCAGCGTGGCCTTGAACACCGGGGAGCTGTTTTTT. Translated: CASSPSVALNTGELFF.

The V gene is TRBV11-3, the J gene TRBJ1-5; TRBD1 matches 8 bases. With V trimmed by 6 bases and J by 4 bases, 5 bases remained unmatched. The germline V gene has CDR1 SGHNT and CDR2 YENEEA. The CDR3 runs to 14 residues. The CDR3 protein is CASRRQGRNQPQHF. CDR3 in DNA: TGTGCCAGCAGGCGACAGGGGAGGAATCAGCCCCAGCATTTT.

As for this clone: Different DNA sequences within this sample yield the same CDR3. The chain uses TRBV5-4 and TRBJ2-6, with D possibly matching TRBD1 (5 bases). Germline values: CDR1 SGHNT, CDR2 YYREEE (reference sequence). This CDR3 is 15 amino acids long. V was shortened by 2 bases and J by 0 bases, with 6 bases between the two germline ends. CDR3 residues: CASSFQGSGANVLTF. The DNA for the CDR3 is TGTGCCAGCAGCTTTCAGGGCTCTGGGGCCAACGTCCTGACTTTC. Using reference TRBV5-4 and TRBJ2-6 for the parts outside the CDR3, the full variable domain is ETGVTQSPTHLIKTRGQQVTLRCSSQSGHNTVSWYQQALGQGPQFIFQYYREEENGRGNFPPRFSGLQFPNYSSELNVNALELDDSALYLCASSFQGSGANVLTFGAGSRLTVL.

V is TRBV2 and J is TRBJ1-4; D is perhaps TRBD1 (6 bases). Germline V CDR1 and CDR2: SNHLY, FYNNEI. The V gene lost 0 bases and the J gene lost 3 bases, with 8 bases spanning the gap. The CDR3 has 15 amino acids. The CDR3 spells CASSEATGSNEKLFF. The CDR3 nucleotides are TGTGCCAGCAGTGAAGCGACAGGATCTAATGAAAAACTGTTTTTT. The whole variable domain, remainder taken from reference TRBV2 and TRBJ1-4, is EPEVTQTPSHQVTQMGQEVILRCVPISNHLYFYWYRQILGQKVEFLVSFYNNEISEKSEIFDDQFSVERPDGSNFTLKIRSTKLEDSAMYFCASSEATGSNEKLFFGSGTQLSVL.

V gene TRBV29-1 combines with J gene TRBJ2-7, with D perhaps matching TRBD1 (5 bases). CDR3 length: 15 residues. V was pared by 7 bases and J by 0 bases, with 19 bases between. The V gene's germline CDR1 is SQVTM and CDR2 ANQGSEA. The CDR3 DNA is TGCAGCGCACTCAAATGGACACTCACCTCCTACGAGCAGTACTTC. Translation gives CSALKWTLTSYEQYF.

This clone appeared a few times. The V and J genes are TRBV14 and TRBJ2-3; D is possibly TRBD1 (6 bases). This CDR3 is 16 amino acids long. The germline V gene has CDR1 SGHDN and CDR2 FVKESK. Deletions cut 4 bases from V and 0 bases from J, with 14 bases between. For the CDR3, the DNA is TGTGCCAGCAGCCCCCGGGACACGACTAGCACAGATACGCAGTATTTT. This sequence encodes CASSPRDTTSTDTQYF.

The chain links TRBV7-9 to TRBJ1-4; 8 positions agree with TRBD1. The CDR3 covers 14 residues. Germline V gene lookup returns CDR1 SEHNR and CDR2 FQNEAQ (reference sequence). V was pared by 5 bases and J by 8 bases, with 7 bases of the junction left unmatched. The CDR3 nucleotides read TGTGCCAGCAGCCCGCGACAGGGGCGAGAAAAACTGTTTTTT. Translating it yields CASSPRQGREKLFF. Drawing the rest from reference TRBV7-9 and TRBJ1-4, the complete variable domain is DTGVSQNPRHKITKRGQNVTFRCDPISEHNRLYWYRQTLGQGPEFLTYFQNEAQLEKSRLLSDRFSAERPKGSFSTLEIQRTEQGDSAMYLCASSPRQGREKLFFGSGTQLSVL.

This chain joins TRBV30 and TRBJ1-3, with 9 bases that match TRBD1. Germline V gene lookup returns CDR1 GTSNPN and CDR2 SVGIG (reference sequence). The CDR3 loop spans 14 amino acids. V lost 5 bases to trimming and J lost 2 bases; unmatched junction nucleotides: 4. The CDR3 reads CAWDRQGAGNTIYF. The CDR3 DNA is TGTGCCTGGGACAGACAGGGGGCTGGAAACACCATATATTTT. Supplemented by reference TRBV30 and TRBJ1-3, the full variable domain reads SQTIHQWPATLVQPVGSPLSLECTVEGTSNPNLYWYRQAAGRGLQLLFYSVGIGQISSEVPQNLSASRPQDRQFILSSKKLLLSDSGFYLCAWDRQGAGNTIYFGEGSWLTVV.

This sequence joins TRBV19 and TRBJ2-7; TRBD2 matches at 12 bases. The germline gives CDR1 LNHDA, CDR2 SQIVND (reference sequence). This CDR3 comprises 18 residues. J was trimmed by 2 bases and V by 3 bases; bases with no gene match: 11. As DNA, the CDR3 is TGTGCCAGTAGTATTAGTGATGGGACTAGCGGGCCGCCCTACGAGCAGTACTTC. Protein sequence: CASSISDGTSGPPYEQYF.

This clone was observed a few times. The CDR3 region has the DNA TGTGCCAGTAGTATACCGCCAGCGGGAGTCTCCTACAATGAGCAGTTCTTC. It yields the protein CASSIPPAGVSYNEQFF. The chain has TRBV19 and TRBJ2-1; 8 nucleotides line up with TRBD2. The CDR3 runs to 17 residues. Trimming cost V 2 bases and J 0 bases; bases outside gene matches: 6. Germline CDR1 is LNHDA and CDR2 is SQIVND (reference sequence).

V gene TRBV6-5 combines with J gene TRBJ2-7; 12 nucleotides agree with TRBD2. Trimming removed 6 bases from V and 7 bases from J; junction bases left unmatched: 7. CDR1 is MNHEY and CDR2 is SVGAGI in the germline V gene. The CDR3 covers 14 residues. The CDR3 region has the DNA TGTGCCAGCAGCGCACTAGCGGGAGGCGAGGAGCAGTACTTC. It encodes CASSALAGGEEQYF.

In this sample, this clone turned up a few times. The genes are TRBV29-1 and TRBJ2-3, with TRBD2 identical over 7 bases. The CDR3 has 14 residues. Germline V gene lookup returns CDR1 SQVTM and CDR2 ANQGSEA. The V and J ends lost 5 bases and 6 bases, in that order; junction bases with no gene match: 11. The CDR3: CSVPPGLGGDTQYF. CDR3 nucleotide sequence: TGCAGCGTTCCTCCGGGCCTCGGGGGGGATACGCAGTATTTT.

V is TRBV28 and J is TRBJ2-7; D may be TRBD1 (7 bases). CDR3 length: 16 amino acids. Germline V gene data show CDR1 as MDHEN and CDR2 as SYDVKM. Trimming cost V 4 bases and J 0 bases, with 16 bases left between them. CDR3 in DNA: TGTGCCAGCAGTTCTGGAGGGACAGCCCCCTCCTACGAGCAGTACTTC. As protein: CASSSGGTAPSYEQYF.

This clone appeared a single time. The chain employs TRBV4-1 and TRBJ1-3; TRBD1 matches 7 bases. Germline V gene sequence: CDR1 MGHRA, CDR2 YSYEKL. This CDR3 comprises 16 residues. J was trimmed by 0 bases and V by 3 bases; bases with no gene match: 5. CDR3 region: CASSHADRASGNTIYF. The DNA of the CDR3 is TGCGCCAGCAGCCATGCCGACAGGGCCTCTGGAAACACCATATATTTT.

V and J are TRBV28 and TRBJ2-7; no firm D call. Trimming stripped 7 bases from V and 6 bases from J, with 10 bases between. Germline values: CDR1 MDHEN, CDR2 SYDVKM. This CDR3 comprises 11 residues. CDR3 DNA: TGTGCCAGCACCCTAGTCCTCGAGCAGTACTTC. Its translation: CASTLVLEQYF. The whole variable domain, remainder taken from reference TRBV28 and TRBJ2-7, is DVKVTQSSRYLVKRTGEKVFLECVQDMDHENMFWYRQDPGLGLRLIYFSYDVKMKEKGDIPEGYSVSREKKERFSLILESASTNQTSMYLCASTLVLEQYFGPGTRLTVT.